This T cell receptor beta chain was documented in a study of blood T cell repertoires in COVID-19 (TCRdb year 2020). In terms of the full investigation: Samples from collaborators originated in the United States, Italy and Spain and spanned both the acute and convalescent phases of COVID-19. The sample metadata nearly always contained a de-identified subject ID, COVID-19 status, age in years and sex. The prospective study material was composed of cDNA or gDNA derived from T cells, B-cell-depleted T cells, or PBMCs. HLA class I and class II types, where available, came from metadata supplied by the sample provider rather than from assay-based typing. Samples were obtained from the ongoing ImmuneRACE study (first 160 participants) and from some 1,300 subjects provided by 6 global collaborators. Deeply sampled blood TCRbeta repertoires from subjects exposed to, actively infected with, or recovered from COVID-19 were included in the dataset. The repertoires were released in a freely available public database intended as a resource for research on the immune response to SARS-CoV-2. What the work shows at the level of the full study, not this receptor alone: How much clinical and demographic metadata was included differed by source and by participant, and the metadata was provided uncurated.

One collaborating source in Seattle enrolled patients during active infection and followed them longitudinally through the course of disease. The collaborating institutions used their own protocols to collect whole blood in K2EDTA tubes. For TCRbeta analysis, collaborators shipped samples in one of three forms: frozen whole blood, isolated PBMCs, or DNA extracted from either of those sample types. Counted from cysteine to phenylalanine, this CDR3 has 14 amino acids. Of the read, only the CDR3 DNA is kept; its 42 bases are in frame from base 1. The immunoSEQ Assay, a bias-controlled multiplex PCR, was used to amplify TCRbeta CDR3 regions from genomic DNA. The original pipeline was this. The number of nucleated cells in each sample was estimated by amplification of reference gene primers within the assay. To quantify the absolute abundance of each unique TCRbeta CDR3 rearrangement, sequence reads were collapsed and filtered. For each sample, productive Simpson clonality was calculated by taking the square root of Simpson's diversity index across productive rearrangements. As stored in TCRdb, this immuneACCESS dataset retains in-frame rearrangements with V and J assigned. A fraction of the clones does not appear; measured against another copy, unresolved V genes explain less than half of the discrepancy, and the remainder lacks a known reason. V, J and clone size are taken as reported in that table, and D and trimming were inferred from the DNA itself. The sample yields 250,000 to 350,000 clones; 90% were counted once. The ten largest account for more than 6% of the sample.

A remark on this clone: Its antigen remains undetermined. Nothing much larger sits one base from this clone, and base qualities are not available.

The clonotype comes from a woman in her 30s with COVID-19, enrolled during active disease. Sequencing input: peripheral blood. The chain is made from TRBV21-1 and TRBJ1-1. TRBV21-1 is classified as a pseudogene. The CDR3 reads CASSVPLAGTEAFF. The DNA sequence reads TGTGCCAGCAGCGTCCCGCTAGCAGGCACTGAAGCTTTCTTT.